Below, one TCR beta chain is given with its context. The antigen remains unidentified. The repertoire was sequenced with immunoSEQ multiplex PCR; TCRdb's copy has only in-frame clones and lacks some. Of some 350,000 clones in the sample, 92% were seen once. This specimen comes from a study of Ad26.COV2.S vaccination and SARS-CoV-2 variants. General study findings and limits: Reportedly, spike-specific CD8+ and CD4+ T cell responses achieved substantial breadth once vaccination had taken place. Placebo recipients trailed vaccine recipients in spike-specific TCR breadth. Responses of T cells in total may have been underestimated by the TCR breadth and depth analyses. Those who received vaccine or placebo ended up with similar non-spike TCR breadth.

The sequenced sample was peripheral blood, obtained after recovery from COVID-19. This receptor was taken from a human donor who had recovered from COVID-19.

The CDR3, as DNA: TGTGCCAGCATCCAGACAGGGGTCACCGGGGAGCTGTTTTTT. Translating it yields CASIQTGVTGELFF. The chain employs TRBV2 and TRBJ2-2; 8 bases line up with TRBD1. The junction had 5 bases not matched to a gene; V was cut back by 7 bases and J by 4 bases. Germline-derived CDR1 and CDR2 are SNHLY and FYNNEI. CDR3 length: 14 residues.